Following are 24 T cell receptor beta chains from one sample sequenced in a study of CD8 T cells in Susac syndrome. Reverse transcription of about 0.45 to 1 ug RNA was performed with random hexamers. TCRdb reprocessed the immunoSEQ multiplex PCR reads with MiXCR, giving one entry per CDR3 protein. The sample has approximately 150,000 distinct CDR3 sequences, approximately 90% seen once; the top ten hold roughly 0.08%. Sequenced material: CD4+ T cells from PBMCs. Every receptor here comes from a human donor in good health.

The chain combines TRBV6-1 with TRBJ2-2; possibly TRBD1 for D (6 bases). The CDR3 is made up of 16 amino acids. Per the germline V gene, CDR1 is MNHNS and CDR2 is SASEGT. Between the trimmed V and J ends, which lost 7 bases and 2 bases, there was a span of 17 bases. The CDR3 DNA reads TGTGCCAGCAAATTCATTCCGGGACACAACACCGGGGAGCTGTTTTTT. Its protein product is CASKFIPGHNTGELFF.

This chain links TRBV29-1 with TRBJ2-6; D possibly corresponds to TRBD2 (6 bases). Germline CDR1 SQVTM, CDR2 ANQGSEA. The V end lost 7 bases, the J end lost 0 bases, and 7 bases lay between the germline ends. The CDR3 is made up of 13 amino acids. The CDR3 region is CSAGLSGANVLTF. For the CDR3, the DNA is TGCAGCGCGGGACTCTCTGGGGCCAACGTCCTGACTTTC.

The V and J genes are TRBV18 and TRBJ2-3, with 7 positions matching TRBD2. Unmatched junction bases numbered 8, after V lost 2 bases and J lost 3 bases. CDR3 length: 16 residues. The V gene's germline CDR1 is KGHSH and CDR2 LQKENI. CDR3 sequence: CASSPWAGASTDTQYF. The CDR3, as DNA: TGTGCCAGCTCACCATGGGCGGGAGCTTCTACAGATACGCAGTATTTT.

This sequence joins TRBV18 and TRBJ2-3, with 8 bases lining up with TRBD1. The CDR3 loop spans 15 amino acids. Trimming cost V 4 bases and J 3 bases; bases outside gene matches: 6. The germline CDR1 and CDR2 sequences are KGHSH and LQKENI. The CDR3 sequence: CASSQNRQGTDTQYF. The CDR3 bases are TGTGCCAGCTCACAAAACAGACAGGGGACAGATACGCAGTATTTT.

V and J are TRBV9 and TRBJ2-1; D is perhaps TRBD1 (5 bases). Deletions cut 0 bases from V and 4 bases from J, with 11 bases between. Germline CDR1 SGDLS, CDR2 YYNGEE. There are 15 residues in the CDR3. CDR3: CASSVEGAPYNEQFF. The CDR3, as DNA: TGTGCCAGCAGCGTAGAAGGGGCCCCATACAATGAGCAGTTCTTC.

J is TRBJ1-1 and V is TRBV2; possibly TRBD1 for D (5 bases). Germline V gene data show CDR1 as SNHLY and CDR2 as FYNNEI. V was trimmed by 6 bases and J by 0 bases, leaving 11 bases between them. CDR3 size: 14 residues. The CDR3 nucleotides are TGTGCCAGCAGGCCCGGACACATGAACACTGAAGCTTTCTTT. Translated: CASRPGHMNTEAFF.

The chain combines TRBV20-1 with TRBJ2-7; TRBD2 aligns across 7 bases. The ends lost 1 base at V and 2 bases at J; junction bases unmatched: 8. Germline CDR1 DFQATT, CDR2 SNEGSKA (reference sequence). This CDR3 has 15 amino acids. CDR3 DNA: TGCAGTGCTAGAGGAACGGGGGGAACGACCTACGAGCAGTACTTC. It codes for CSARGTGGTTYEQYF.

The chain joins TRBV19 to TRBJ2-1, with TRBD2 matching over 9 bases. This CDR3 is built from 16 residues. CDR1 and CDR2 (germline): LNHDA, SQIVND (reference sequence). J gave up 9 bases and V 7 bases, and 16 bases lay outside the gene matches. The CDR3 region is CASIPPGGGRAGEQFF. The CDR3 DNA sequence: TGTGCCAGTATCCCACCGGGCGGCGGGAGGGCCGGTGAGCAGTTCTTC.

This clonotype occurred once. The chain joins TRBV18 to TRBJ2-3, with D perhaps matching TRBD2 (5 bases). The length of the CDR3 is 14 residues. In germline, CDR1 is KGHSH, CDR2 LQKENI. V lost 3 bases to trimming and J lost 0 bases, with 7 bases between them. Here the CDR3 reads CASSPIASTDTQYF. The CDR3 DNA follows: TGTGCCAGCTCACCGATAGCGAGCACAGATACGCAGTATTTT.

The CDR3, as DNA: TGTGCCATCAGTGGTACGGACAACACCATATATTTT. It encodes CAISGTDNTIYF. The chain combines TRBV10-3 with TRBJ1-3, with D unresolved. Trimming left V 4 bases short and J 7 bases short, with 8 bases between. Germline CDR1 ENHRY, CDR2 SYGVKD. This CDR3 comprises 12 residues.

This chain connects TRBV5-6 to TRBJ1-1; D is ambiguous. Germline V gene sequence: CDR1 SGHDT, CDR2 YYEEEE. The CDR3 sequence is 15 residues long. Trimming pared 0 bases from V and 0 bases from J, leaving 9 bases between. CDR3 coding DNA: TGTGCCAGCAGCTTGGGTTGGGCAGTGAACACTGAAGCTTTCTTT. Translating it yields CASSLGWAVNTEAFF.

The CDR3 here is CASSLRGGSYNEQFF. The CDR3 DNA follows: TGTGCCAGCAGCCTAAGGGGGGGGTCCTACAATGAGCAGTTCTTC. V is TRBV2 and J is TRBJ2-1; the D gene is possibly TRBD2 (7 bases). Between the trimmed V and J ends, which lost 6 bases and 1 base, there was a span of 13 bases. Germline CDR1 SNHLY, CDR2 FYNNEI. This CDR3 contains 15 residues.

The chain uses TRBV2 and TRBJ2-1; possibly TRBD1 or TRBD2 for D (5 bases each). Looked up from germline, CDR1 is SNHLY and CDR2 is FYNNEI. This CDR3 spans 14 amino acids. Trimming pared 8 bases from V and 2 bases from J, leaving 13 bases between. The CDR3 bases are TGTGCCAGCCGCCGGGACGGAGCCTACAATGAGCAGTTCTTC. This codes for CASRRDGAYNEQFF.

The chain joins TRBV7-2 to TRBJ2-7; a possible D gene is TRBD1 (6 bases). V was cut by 2 bases and J by 6 bases, with 14 bases left in between. Germline V gives CDR1 SGHTA, CDR2 FQGNSA. The CDR3 loop spans 14 amino acids. CDR3 DNA: TGTGCCAGCAGCTTAAGGACAGACTCCAGCGAGCAGTACTTC. Translated: CASSLRTDSSEQYF.

This chain uses TRBV11-3 with TRBJ2-7; unclear D gene. The CDR3 length is 9 residues. Trimming removed 11 bases at V and 3 bases at J, with 5 bases between. Germline V gene lookup returns CDR1 SGHNT and CDR2 YENEEA. The CDR3 spells CAGFYEQYF. The CDR3 bases are TGTGCCGGGTTCTACGAGCAGTACTTC.

About this clonotype itself: The junction differs from germline at one of its ends, possibly a read error. The gene calls are TRBV2 and TRBJ2-4; D gene uncertain. Germline loops: CDR1 SNHLY, CDR2 FYNNEI. This CDR3 is 13 amino acids long. The CDR3 nucleotides read TGTGCCAGCAGTGAAGGCGGTTACTCCCGGCCGGTGTTC. Encoded protein: CASSEGGYSRPVF.

The gene calls are TRBV9 and TRBJ2-2; TRBD1 matches 7 bases. Unmatched junction bases numbered 7, after V lost 4 bases and J lost 4 bases. Germline V gene sequence: CDR1 SGDLS, CDR2 YYNGEE. The CDR3 runs 15 residues. The CDR3 reads CASSNRDRPTGELFF. CDR3 coding DNA: TGTGCCAGCAGCAACCGGGACAGACCCACCGGGGAGCTGTTTTTT.

This CDR3 is CASSSRGAQTDTQYF. In DNA form, the CDR3 reads TGTGCCAGCAGCTCGCGGGGGGCGCAGACAGATACGCAGTATTTT. The chain couples TRBV7-6 to TRBJ2-3; 8 nucleotides align to TRBD2. The CDR3 totals 15 residues. Per the germline V gene, CDR1 is SGHVS and CDR2 is FNYEAQ. V gave up 4 bases and J gave up 3 bases; unmatched junction bases: 6.

This clonotype showed up just a few times. J is TRBJ2-7 and V is TRBV15; D may be TRBD1 (6 bases). This CDR3 is built from 14 residues. V dropped 0 bases and J dropped 5 bases, with 11 bases sitting between them. Germline CDR1 and CDR2: LNHNV and YYDKDF (reference sequence). DNA for the CDR3: TGTGCCACCAGCAGAGACAGGGGCAGAGACGAGCAGTACTTC. This gives the protein CATSRDRGRDEQYF.

This rearrangement joins TRBV7-2 to TRBJ2-3; 8 bases map to TRBD1. Germline V lookup: CDR1 SGHTA, CDR2 FQGNSA. The CDR3 is made up of 14 amino acids. In DNA, the CDR3 is TGTGGGACAGGGCTTAACACGGGGACAGATACGCAGTATTTT. Its translation: CGTGLNTGTDTQYF.

This clonotype was detected once. This sequence joins TRBV6-1 and TRBJ2-3, with D perhaps matching TRBD2 (5 bases). Germline assignment: CDR1 MNHNS and CDR2 SASEGT. The V and J ends lost 6 bases and 0 bases respectively, with 10 bases between them. The CDR3 contains 14 residues. In nucleotides, the CDR3 is TGTGCCAGCAGGTCGGGGTTGAGCACAGATACGCAGTATTTT. It codes for CASRSGLSTDTQYF.

The V call is TRBV19, the J call TRBJ2-4; 7 bases align to TRBD2. The length of the CDR3 is 16 residues. J lost 2 bases, V lost 6 bases, and 10 bases had no gene match. Germline values: CDR1 LNHDA, CDR2 SQIVND (reference sequence). The chain's CDR3 is CASSHRWGGTKNIQYF. In DNA, the CDR3 is TGTGCCAGTAGCCACCGGTGGGGGGGTACCAAAAACATTCAGTACTTC.

The chain recombines TRBV12-3 or TRBV12-4 with TRBJ1-5; possibly TRBD1 for D (5 bases). Trimming took off 5 bases at V and 0 bases at J, with 11 bases between the two ends. The CDR3 sequence is 15 residues long. CDR3 sequence reads: CASSRGPYSNQPQHF. The CDR3 coding sequence is TGTGCCAGCAGTCGGGGACCCTATAGCAATCAGCCCCAGCATTTT.

The gene calls are TRBV4-1 and TRBJ2-2; D is uncertain. The CDR3 has 13 residues. V shed 4 bases and J shed 6 bases, with 9 bases lying between them. Germline lookup yields CDR1 MGHRA and CDR2 YSYEKL. CDR3 in DNA: TGCGCCAGCAGCCTCCGAGTCCCCGGGGAGCTGTTTTTT. Translation gives CASSLRVPGELFF.